The 17 T cell receptor beta chains below all came from one sample that was sequenced in a study of neurological immune-mediated disorders. Specified time point: longitudinal time-point 1 (baseline). TCRdb re-analysed the 5' RACE reads in MiXCR, keeping a single row per CDR3 protein. The repertoire holds over 55,000 distinct CDR3 sequences, with around 9.6% as singletons. Material for sequencing was PBMCs. The receptors derive from a young man in good health.

The CDR3 region is CASSQHRRNTEAFF. The DNA of the CDR3 is TGTGCCAGCAGCCAACACAGGAGAAACACTGAAGCTTTCTTT. The chain recombines TRBV3-1 with TRBJ1-1, with D tentatively TRBD1 (5 bases). Trimming shortened V by 2 bases and J by 2 bases, and 9 bases separated the two germline ends. CDR3 length: 14 amino acids. Per germline, CDR1 LGHDT and CDR2 YNNKEL (reference sequence).

This clonotype was detected ten times or more. This chain uses TRBV20-1 with TRBJ2-5, with TRBD2 matching over 11 bases. Per the germline V gene, CDR1 is DFQATT and CDR2 is SNEGSKA (reference sequence). V lost 0 bases, J lost 5 bases, and 11 bases stayed unmatched. This CDR3 is built from 17 residues. CDR3 residues: CSARDLYTSGSWETQYF. In DNA form, the CDR3 reads TGCAGTGCTAGAGATCTCTACACTAGCGGGAGTTGGGAGACCCAGTACTTC.

Ten or more counts support this clonotype. The CDR3 DNA reads as TGCAGTGCTAGAGAGGGGGGCAGCCAAGAGACCCAGTACTTC. Translation: CSAREGGSQETQYF. The chain employs TRBV20-1 and TRBJ2-5, with D perhaps matching TRBD1 or TRBD2 (6 bases each). V lost 0 bases and J lost 1, with 9 bases in between. In germline, CDR1 is DFQATT, CDR2 SNEGSKA (reference sequence). The CDR3 is 14 amino acids.

This sequence joins TRBV6-1 and TRBJ1-5, with D hard to call. Germline lookup yields CDR1 MNHNS and CDR2 SASEGT. V was trimmed by 2 bases and J by 0 bases, leaving 11 bases between them. CDR3 length: 16 residues. CDR3 sequence (DNA): TGTGCCAGCAGTGAACGGTTAGATTATAGCAATCAGCCCCAGCATTTT. Its translation is CASSERLDYSNQPQHF.

For this clonotype: One base away lies a much larger clone, so this may be a sequencing read error. The gene calls are TRBV2 and TRBJ2-3; 7 bases map to TRBD2. Germline-derived CDR1 and CDR2 are SNHLY and FYNNEI. This CDR3 is 16 amino acids long. CDR3: CASSDGLAEITYTQYF. The CDR3 region has the DNA TGTGCCAGCAGTGATGGGCTAGCGGAGATCACATATACGCAGTATTTT.

This clonotype occurred many times. The chain combines TRBV24-1 with TRBJ2-1; 7 bases agree with TRBD2. Germline V gene lookup returns CDR1 KGHDR and CDR2 SFDVKD. This CDR3 spans 16 amino acids. Trimming cost V 0 bases and J 7 bases; bases outside gene matches: 8. The CDR3 here is CATSDLHGGEVNEQFF. CDR3 nucleotide sequence: TGTGCCACCAGTGATTTGCATGGGGGGGAGGTTAATGAGCAGTTCTTC.

This clonotype was seen repeatedly, ten times or more. The gene calls are TRBV2 and TRBJ2-3, with D tentatively TRBD1 or TRBD2 (6 bases each). The germline V gene has CDR1 SNHLY and CDR2 FYNNEI. The CDR3 covers 12 residues. Trimming took 8 bases from V and 6 from J, leaving 12 bases between them. The CDR3 here is CASDRGGDTQYF. DNA of the CDR3: TGTGCCAGCGATAGAGGGGGGGATACGCAGTATTTT. Full variable domain (missing parts from reference TRBV2 and TRBJ2-3): EPEVTQTPSHQVTQMGQEVILRCVPISNHLYFYWYRQILGQKVEFLVSFYNNEISEKSEIFDDQFSVERPDGSNFTLKIRSTKLEDSAMYFCASDRGGDTQYFGPGTRLTVL.

This clonotype appeared many times. The chain links TRBV4-1 to TRBJ2-5; 12 nucleotides agree with TRBD2. Trimming took 0 bases from V and 4 from J; bases not matched to a gene: 6. The germline V gene encodes CDR1 MGHRA and CDR2 YSYEKL. This CDR3 comprises 17 residues. CDR3 nucleotides: TGCGCCAGCAGCCAAGATCCGGAACTAGCGGGAGGAGAGACCCAGTACTTC. Translation: CASSQDPELAGGETQYF.

In this sample, this clonotype turned up many times. The chain employs TRBV24-1 and TRBJ2-1, with 12 bases that match TRBD2. Unmatched junction bases numbered 7, after V lost 4 bases and J lost 10 bases. This CDR3 has 15 amino acids. The germline CDR1 and CDR2 sequences are KGHDR and SFDVKD. The CDR3: CATSDASGRADEQFF. Here the CDR3 DNA reads TGTGCCACCAGTGACGCTAGCGGGAGGGCCGACGAGCAGTTCTTC.

This clonotype appeared many times. This rearrangement joins TRBV29-1 to TRBJ2-1, with TRBD1 matching 8 bases. The CDR3 length is 15 residues. J lost 0 bases, V lost 7 bases, and 8 bases had no gene match. Germline loops: CDR1 SQVTM, CDR2 ANQGSEA. The chain's CDR3 is CSADRDWASYNEQFF. The CDR3 region has the DNA TGCAGCGCGGACAGGGATTGGGCCTCCTACAATGAGCAGTTCTTC.

This clonotype was detected many times. The chain has TRBV7-6 and TRBJ2-3; no firm D call. The CDR3 has 16 amino acids. Trimming shortened V by 2 bases and J by 0 bases, and 12 bases separated the two germline ends. Germline V lookup: CDR1 SGHVS, CDR2 FNYEAQ. The DNA for the CDR3 is TGTGCCAGCAGCTTATTGGTTTCAAGTAGCACAGATACGCAGTATTTT. This encodes CASSLLVSSSTDTQYF.

This clonotype was seen at least ten times. The chain uses TRBV29-1 and TRBJ2-3; D may be TRBD1 (5 bases). CDR1 and CDR2 (germline): SQVTM, ANQGSEA. The CDR3 length is 14 residues. The ends were cut back, 0 bases at V and 5 bases at J, with 12 bases in the middle. CDR3 sequence: CSVEDWGIGDTQYF. The CDR3 DNA follows: TGCAGCGTTGAAGATTGGGGCATCGGAGATACGCAGTATTTT.

As regards this clonotype: Its ends do not fully match the called genes, so a read error is possible. This chain links TRBV12-3 or TRBV12-4 with TRBJ1-5; 9 bases map to TRBD1. This CDR3 comprises 15 residues. Written as DNA, the CDR3 is TGTGGCAGCAGTTTTGGGACAGGGCCCAATCAGCCCCAGCATTTT. Its protein is CGSSFGTGPNQPQHF.

This clonotype is judged medium-sized (0.01 to 0.1%). V is TRBV5-1 and J is TRBJ2-1; possibly TRBD1 or TRBD2 for D (5 bases each). Germline CDR1 is SGHRS and CDR2 is YFSETQ. Trimming stripped 5 bases from V and 6 bases from J, with 21 bases between. The CDR3 is made up of 16 amino acids. CDR3 sequence: CASRPQWGRKANEQFF. CDR3 in DNA: TGCGCCAGCAGGCCCCAGTGGGGGAGAAAGGCCAATGAGCAGTTCTTC.

This clonotype was picked up many times. The CDR3 protein is CSVEGPAGAPSGDTQYF. The DNA of the CDR3 is TGCAGCGTTGAAGGCCCGGCGGGAGCCCCTTCGGGAGATACGCAGTATTTT. The chain couples TRBV29-1 to TRBJ2-3, with 7 bases matching TRBD2. The CDR3 sequence is 17 residues long. The V segment lost 1 base and the J segment 5 bases; nucleotides outside the gene matches: 15. Germline CDR1 reads SQVTM; CDR2 reads ANQGSEA.

This clonotype was counted ten times or more. This chain connects TRBV6-2 or TRBV6-3 to TRBJ2-7; 7 bases agree with TRBD2. With 2 bases clipped from V and 3 bases from J, the junction kept 4 bases outside the gene matches. Germline V gene lookup returns CDR1 MNHEY and CDR2 SVGEGT. The CDR3 has 14 residues. This CDR3 reads CASSYRDYGYEQYF. CDR3 sequence (DNA): TGTGCCAGCAGTTACCGGGACTACGGCTACGAGCAGTACTTC.

The chain links TRBV9 to TRBJ1-4, with D hard to call. The CDR3 loop spans 15 amino acids. Trimming cost V 2 bases and J 5 bases, with 13 bases left between them. In germline, CDR1 is SGDLS, CDR2 YYNGEE. The DNA of the CDR3 is TGTGCCAGCAGCGTCGATCAGGAAGGGAATGAAAAACTGTTTTTT. Translation gives CASSVDQEGNEKLFF.